The clone carrying this T cell receptor beta chain occurred a few times. This entry belongs to a study of cytomegalovirus exposure and HLA in healthy donors. PCR employed 60 Vbeta and 13 Jbeta primers. Clones were read by immunoSEQ multiplex PCR, and TCRdb kept only the in-frame ones, dropping some. The table lists about 200,000 clones, 78% of them singletons. CDR1 LGHNA and CDR2 YNFKEQ come from the germline V gene. Trimming left V 0 bases short and J 4 bases short, with 16 bases between. CDR3 size: 16 residues. Sequencing used PBMCs. The origin of this receptor is a male donor in good health and CMV-seronegative. The chain combines TRBV4-2 with TRBJ2-7; D not certain. CDR3 DNA: TGTGCCAGCAGCCAAGACCGTTCGGTTTCTCCATACGAGCAGTACTTC. Protein: CASSQDRSVSPYEQYF.